This T cell receptor (beta chain) was documented in a study of glioma-infiltrating T cells. Findings of the study overall: Above-expected tissue-blood divergence occurred in all gliomas, most in low-grade ones. Very few CDR3 sequences were shared between tissue and blood.

Using RNA template, CDR3s of TCR alpha and beta were amplified with iRepertoire arm-PCR. One-step reverse transcription and amplification started from about 100-400 ng of tissue mRNA or PBMC total RNA. TCRdb reanalysed the multiplex PCR reads using MiXCR and keeps one entry per CDR3 protein. The table records approximately 100,000 distinct CDR3 sequences, 29% of them present only once. In its sample, this clonotype was seen a few times. Its antigen is not known. Germline V gene data show CDR1 as SGHTA and CDR2 as FQGNSA. The CDR3 has 15 amino acids. V gave up 1 base and J gave up 2 bases, with 12 bases separating them.

The receptor comes from a human donor with low-grade glioma or glioblastoma, undergoing nonglioma brain surgery, or in good health (not recorded which). J is TRBJ2-7 and V is TRBV7-2; D is undetermined. The sequencing sample was made of glioma tissue, nonneoplastic brain tissue, or PBMCs (not recorded which). The CDR3, as DNA: TGTGCCAGCAGCTTAGGTGCAGGAACTCCCTACGAGCAGTACTTC. It specifies CASSLGAGTPYEQYF.